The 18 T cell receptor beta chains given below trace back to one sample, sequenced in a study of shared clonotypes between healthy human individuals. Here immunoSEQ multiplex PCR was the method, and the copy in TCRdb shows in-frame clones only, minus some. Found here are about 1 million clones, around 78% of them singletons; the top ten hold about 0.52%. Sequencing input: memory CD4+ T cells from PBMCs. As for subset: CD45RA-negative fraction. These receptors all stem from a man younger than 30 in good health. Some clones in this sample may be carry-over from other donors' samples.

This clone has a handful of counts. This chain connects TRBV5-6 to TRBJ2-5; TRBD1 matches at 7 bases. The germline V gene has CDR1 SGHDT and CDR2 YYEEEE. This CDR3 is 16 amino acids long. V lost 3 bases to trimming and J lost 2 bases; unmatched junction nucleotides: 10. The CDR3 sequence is CASSSTGVTKQETQYF. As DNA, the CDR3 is TGTGCCAGCAGCTCAACAGGGGTGACTAAACAAGAGACCCAGTACTTC.

In nucleotides, the CDR3 is TGCGCCAGCAGTGAGTTAGTAGACAATGAGCAGTTCTTC. Translation: CASSELVDNEQFF. This chain connects TRBV10-1 to TRBJ2-1; D not resolved. Germline-derived CDR1 and CDR2 are WNHNN and SYGVQD (reference sequence). Trimming pared 1 base from V and 5 bases from J, leaving 6 bases between. The CDR3 loop spans 13 amino acids.

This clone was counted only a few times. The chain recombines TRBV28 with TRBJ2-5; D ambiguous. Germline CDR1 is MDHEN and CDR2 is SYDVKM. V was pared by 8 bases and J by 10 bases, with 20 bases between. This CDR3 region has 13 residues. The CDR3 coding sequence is TGTGCCAGCGAGGAGCCACTCTCGGCGAGCCAGTACTTC. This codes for CASEEPLSASQYF.

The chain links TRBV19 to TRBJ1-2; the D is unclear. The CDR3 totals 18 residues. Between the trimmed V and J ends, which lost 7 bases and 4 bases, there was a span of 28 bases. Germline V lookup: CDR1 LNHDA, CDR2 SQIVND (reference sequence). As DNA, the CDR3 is TGTGCCAGTACCCCATTCCCCTGGAGGCCCCCATATAGCTATGGCTACACCTTC. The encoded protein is CASTPFPWRPPYSYGYTF.

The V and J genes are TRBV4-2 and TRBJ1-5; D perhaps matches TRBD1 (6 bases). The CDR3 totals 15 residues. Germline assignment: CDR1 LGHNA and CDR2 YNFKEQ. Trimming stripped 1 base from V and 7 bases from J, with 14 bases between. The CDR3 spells CASSQVQGEGQPQHF. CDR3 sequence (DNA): TGTGCCAGCAGCCAAGTACAGGGAGAAGGGCAGCCCCAGCATTTT.

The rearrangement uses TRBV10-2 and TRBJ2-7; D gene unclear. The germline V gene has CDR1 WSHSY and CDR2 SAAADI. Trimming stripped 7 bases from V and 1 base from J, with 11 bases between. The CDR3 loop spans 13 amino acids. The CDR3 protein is CASKETGSYEQYF. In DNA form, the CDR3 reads TGCGCCAGCAAGGAGACCGGGTCCTACGAGCAGTACTTC.

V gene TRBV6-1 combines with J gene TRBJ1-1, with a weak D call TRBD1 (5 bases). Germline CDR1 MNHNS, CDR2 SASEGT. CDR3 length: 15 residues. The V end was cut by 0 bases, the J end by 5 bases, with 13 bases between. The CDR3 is CASSEAGGGATEAFF. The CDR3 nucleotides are TGTGCCAGCAGTGAAGCGGGGGGGGGTGCGACTGAAGCTTTCTTT.

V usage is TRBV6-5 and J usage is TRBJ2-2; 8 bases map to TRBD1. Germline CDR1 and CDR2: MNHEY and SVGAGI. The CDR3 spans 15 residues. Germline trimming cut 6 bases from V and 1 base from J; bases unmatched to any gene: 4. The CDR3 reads CASRRDRRNTGELFF. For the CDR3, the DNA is TGTGCCAGCAGGAGGGACAGGAGGAACACCGGGGAGCTGTTTTTT.

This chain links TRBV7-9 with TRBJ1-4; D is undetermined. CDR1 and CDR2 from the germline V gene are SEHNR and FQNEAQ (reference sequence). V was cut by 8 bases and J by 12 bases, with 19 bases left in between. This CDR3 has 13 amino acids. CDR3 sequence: CASSTSPSFELFF. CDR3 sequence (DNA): TGTGCCAGCTCCACCAGCCCAAGCTTCGAACTGTTTTTT.

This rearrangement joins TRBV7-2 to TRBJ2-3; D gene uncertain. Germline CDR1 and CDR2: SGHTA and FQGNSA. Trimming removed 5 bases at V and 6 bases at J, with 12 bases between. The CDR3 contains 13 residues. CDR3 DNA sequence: TGTGCCAGCAGCCGCAACCCATGGGATACGCAGTATTTT. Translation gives CASSRNPWDTQYF.

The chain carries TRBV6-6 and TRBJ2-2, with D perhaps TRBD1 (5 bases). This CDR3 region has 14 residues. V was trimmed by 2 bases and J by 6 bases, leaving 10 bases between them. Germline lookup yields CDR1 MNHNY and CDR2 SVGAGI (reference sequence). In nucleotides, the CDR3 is TGTGCCAGCAGTTACCTCGACAGATCCGGGGAGCTGTTTTTT. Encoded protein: CASSYLDRSGELFF.

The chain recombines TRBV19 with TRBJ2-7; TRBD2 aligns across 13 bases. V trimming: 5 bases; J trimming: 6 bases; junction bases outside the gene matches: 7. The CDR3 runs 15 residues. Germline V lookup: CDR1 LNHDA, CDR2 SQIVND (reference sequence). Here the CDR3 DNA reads TGTGCCAGTAGTCAGATCGGACTAGCGGGAGTCGAGCAGTACTTC. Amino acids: CASSQIGLAGVEQYF.

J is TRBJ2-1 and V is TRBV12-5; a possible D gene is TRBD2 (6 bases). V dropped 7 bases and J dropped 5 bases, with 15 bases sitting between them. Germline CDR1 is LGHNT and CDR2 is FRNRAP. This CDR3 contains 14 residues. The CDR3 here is CASARGLPDNEQFF. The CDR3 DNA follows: TGTGCTAGTGCTAGGGGACTCCCTGACAATGAGCAGTTCTTC.

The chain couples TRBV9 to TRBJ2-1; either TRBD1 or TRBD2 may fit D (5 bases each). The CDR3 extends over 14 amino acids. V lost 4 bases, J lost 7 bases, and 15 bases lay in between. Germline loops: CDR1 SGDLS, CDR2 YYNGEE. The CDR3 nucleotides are TGTGCCAGCAGCCTCCGGGACCTCTCTAATGAGCAGTTCTTC. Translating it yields CASSLRDLSNEQFF.

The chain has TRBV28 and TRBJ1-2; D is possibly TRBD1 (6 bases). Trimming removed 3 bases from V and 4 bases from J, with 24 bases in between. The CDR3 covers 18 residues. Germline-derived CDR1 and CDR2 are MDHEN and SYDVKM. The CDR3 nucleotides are TGTGCCAGCAGTTTCGGTCCCGGGAGGCGGGGGGCCGTCTATGGCTACACCTTC. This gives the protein CASSFGPGRRGAVYGYTF.

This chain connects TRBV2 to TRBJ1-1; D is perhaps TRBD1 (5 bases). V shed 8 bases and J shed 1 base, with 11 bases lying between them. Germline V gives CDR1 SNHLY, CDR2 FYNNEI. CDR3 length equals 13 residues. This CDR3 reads CASQLQENTEAFF. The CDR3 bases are TGTGCCAGCCAACTACAGGAGAACACTGAAGCTTTCTTT.

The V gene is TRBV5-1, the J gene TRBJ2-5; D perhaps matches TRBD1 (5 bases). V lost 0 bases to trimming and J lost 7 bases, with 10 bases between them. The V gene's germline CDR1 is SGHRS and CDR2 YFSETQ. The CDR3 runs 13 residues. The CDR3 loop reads CASSLEGYGTQYF. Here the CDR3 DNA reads TGCGCCAGCAGCTTGGAGGGGTACGGGACCCAGTACTTC.

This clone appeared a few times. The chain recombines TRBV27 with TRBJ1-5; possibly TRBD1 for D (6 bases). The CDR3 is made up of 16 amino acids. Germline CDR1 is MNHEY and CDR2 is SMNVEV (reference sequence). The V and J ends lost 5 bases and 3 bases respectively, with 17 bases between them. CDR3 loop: CASSAFSTGFNQPQHF. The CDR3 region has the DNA TGTGCCAGCAGTGCTTTTAGCACAGGGTTCAATCAGCCCCAGCATTTT.